This TCR beta chain is from a study of T cell repertoires in cytomegalovirus infection. The CDR3 spans 13 residues. Germline CDR1 SGHVT, CDR2 SQSDAQ. Trimming removed 4 bases at V and 3 bases at J, with 10 bases between. This clonotype has at least ten counts. Antigen: not known. TCRdb independently ran MiXCR on the reads; one entry per CDR3 protein. Here the sample spans approximately 300,000 distinct CDR3 sequences, roughly 25% being singletons. The origin of this receptor is a human donor in good health (CMV status not recorded). Some clones in this sample may be carry-over from other donors' samples. V usage is TRBV7-4 and J usage is TRBJ2-7, with TRBD2 as a possible D gene (5 bases). Source: cultured PBMCs, taken from culture after CMV antigen stimulation. The CDR3 coding sequence is TGTGCCAGCAGCTCAATCGGAGGCTACGAGCAGTACGTC. Translation: CASSSIGGYEQYV.